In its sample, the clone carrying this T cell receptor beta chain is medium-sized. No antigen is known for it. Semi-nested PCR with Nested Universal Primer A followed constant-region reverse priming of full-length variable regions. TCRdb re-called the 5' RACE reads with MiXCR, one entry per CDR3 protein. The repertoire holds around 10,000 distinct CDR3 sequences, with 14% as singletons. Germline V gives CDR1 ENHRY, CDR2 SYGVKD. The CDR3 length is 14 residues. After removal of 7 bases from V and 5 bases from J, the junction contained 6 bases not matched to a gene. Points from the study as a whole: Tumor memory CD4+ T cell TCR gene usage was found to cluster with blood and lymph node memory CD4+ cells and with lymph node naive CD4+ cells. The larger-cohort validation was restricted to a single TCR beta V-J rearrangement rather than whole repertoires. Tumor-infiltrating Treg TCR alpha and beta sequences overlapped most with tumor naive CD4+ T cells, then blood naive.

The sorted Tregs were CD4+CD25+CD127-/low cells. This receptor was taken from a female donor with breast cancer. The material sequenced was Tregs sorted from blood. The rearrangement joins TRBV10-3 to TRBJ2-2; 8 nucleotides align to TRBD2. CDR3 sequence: CAITPAGETGELFF. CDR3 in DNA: TGTGCCATCACGCCAGCGGGGGAAACCGGGGAGCTGTTTTTT.